This entry features one T cell receptor beta chain sequence. This record comes from a study of control samples from healthy donors and cancer patients. Sequenced by immunoSEQ multiplex PCR; TCRdb stores in-frame clones only, minus some. The data contain some 73,000 clones, 94% of them singletons. The sequencing sample was made of blood. This sequence was found in a woman aged 40 to 49 in good health.

The DNA for the CDR3 is TGTGCCAGCAGCTTAGACAAAAAAGCTTTCTTT. Encoded protein: CASSLDKKAFF. V and J are TRBV7-2 and TRBJ1-1, with unresolved D. V was shortened by 1 base and J by 9 bases, with 6 bases between the two germline ends. The CDR3 loop spans 11 amino acids. In germline, CDR1 is SGHTA, CDR2 FQGNSA.